Sequencing of this TCR beta chain was carried out in a study of blood T cells in healthy people across ages. Germline trimming cut 5 bases from V and 7 bases from J; bases unmatched to any gene: 15. This CDR3 is 17 amino acids long. The germline V gene has CDR1 DFQATT and CDR2 SNEGSKA (reference sequence). PCR was performed a second time for about 6 to 11 cycles using a sample-barcoded 5' primer and a J-beta primer mix. TCRdb reprocessed the 5' RACE reads with MiXCR, giving one entry per CDR3 protein. The data hold 1,100,000 or so distinct CDR3 sequences, with roughly 45% observed a single time. The receptor's source is a woman in her sixties in good health. Specimen: blood. The V gene is TRBV20-1, the J gene TRBJ2-7, with TRBD2 matching over 15 bases. The CDR3 region has the DNA TGCAGTGCTCGGCCGGGACTAGCGGGAGGTGCAGTCAGGGAGCAGTACTTC. Residues: CSARPGLAGGAVREQYF.